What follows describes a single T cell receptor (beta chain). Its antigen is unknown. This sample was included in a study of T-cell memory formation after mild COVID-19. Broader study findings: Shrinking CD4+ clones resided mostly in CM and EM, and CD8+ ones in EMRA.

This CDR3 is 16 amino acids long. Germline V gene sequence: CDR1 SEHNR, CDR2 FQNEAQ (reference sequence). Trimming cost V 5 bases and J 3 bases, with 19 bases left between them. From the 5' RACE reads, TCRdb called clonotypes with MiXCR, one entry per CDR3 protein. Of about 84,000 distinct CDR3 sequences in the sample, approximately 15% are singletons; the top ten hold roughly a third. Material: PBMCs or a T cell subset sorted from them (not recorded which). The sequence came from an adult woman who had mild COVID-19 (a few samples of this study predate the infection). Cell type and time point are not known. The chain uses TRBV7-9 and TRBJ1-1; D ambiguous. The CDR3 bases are TGTGCCAGCAGCCGTACTACCAGCGGCTTGGACACTGAAGCTTTCTTT. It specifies CASSRTTSGLDTEAFF.